This TCR beta chain was identified in a study of human T cells and chemical hapten exposure (TCRdb year 2021). Regarding the complete study: For sensitization, 2% DPC in acetone was applied to a 2 cm by 2 cm area of upper inner arm skin. Throughout the approximately 25-week study period, patients were also given weekly therapeutic DPC doses on the scalp. Patch testing was done on the upper back using Finn chambers containing 0.01% DPC, and results were scored after 6 days according to International Contact Dermatitis Research Group standards. Most of the patients in the cohort were female, and the cohort covered alopecia areata with under or over 50% scalp involvement, alopecia totalis and alopecia universalis. The libraries were sequenced as a pool, and the TCR yield per sample differed mostly because of small variations in library volumes within the pool. The study tracked peripheral blood TCR repertoire changes in vivo during primary and secondary sensitization to the hapten diphenylcyclopropenone (DPC) in alopecia patients. Blood samples were taken from patients before sensitization (week 0) and at 2, 6 and about 24 weeks after DPC sensitization. Blood for TCR sequencing was provided by twenty-nine alopecia patients at one to four time points (pre-sensitization, 2, 6 and 24 weeks). Beyond this particular receptor, the publication reports: A positive correlation was found between the number of PT1 expanded TCRs and patch test score, with significance reached at thresholds 8, 16 and 32 but not 4. Because all patients had alopecia, a presumed autoimmune disease, the immune response of the patients might differ from that of healthy individuals. No change with DPC sensitization was found in the number of TCRs above 1 in 1000 frequency, and no evidence of global repertoire structure alterations was found. Compared with pre-sensitization or healthy control sets, expanded TCRs formed significantly more large CDR3 similarity clusters, which is consistent with antigen-driven responses. After repeated subsampling, changes were observed in the strength of the expansion versus patch-test correlation and in the threshold at which the correlation became significant.

According to the study, the label for this sample's time point signals: patch test 1, 2 weeks after DPC sensitization. Explained via the paper, the treatment or condition label denotes: therapeutic diphenylcyclopropenone sensitization with weekly scalp DPC. Blood at each patch-test visit was drawn before the patch test was applied. Patients were considered eligible if aged 18 to 70, diagnosed with alopecia and deemed suitable for DPC therapy, and patients were excluded if pregnant. Total RNA was extracted from unfractionated whole blood that had been collected in Tempus Blood RNA tubes. Sequences MNHEY (CDR1) and SMNVEV (CDR2) are obtained from the germline V gene (reference sequence). The germline ends are 18 bases apart after V is trimmed by 4 bases and J by 3 bases. Reading from cysteine to phenylalanine, the CDR3 counts 17 amino acids. Only the CDR3 part of the read is kept: 51 bases, read in frame from the first base.

Libraries were made using RACE. The reads were generated on a NextSeq 500. During library preparation, unique molecular identifiers were attached to individual cDNA molecules so that TCRs could be counted quantitatively and reproducibly. Each blood RNA sample was used to sequence both TCR alpha and TCR beta chains. Per the source publication's procedure: The median number of TCRs per sample was some 100,000, ranging from about 20,000 to 750,000. The Decombinator software suite was used to annotate the V, J and CDR3 of the TCR reads. Every sample was subsampled to the same number of TCRs (28,000) for the PS versus PT1 abundance plots. Expanded TCRs were defined as absent before sensitization and observed at least eight times at the 2-week time point. TCRdb handled the public reads itself, with Q25 trimming in fastp and clone calling in MiXCR, and kept productive beta chains. Rows with one shared CDR3 protein collapse into an entry with the most common genes and DNA. The V and J calls come from TCRdb's annotation, not from the publication. This sample has fewer than 130,000 distinct CDR3 sequences in its table, and 8% to 13% of those were observed once. The ten largest clones add up to roughly 3.2% of the sample.

This clonotype has at least ten counts. This receptor's antigen is unknown. Base quality data are lacking; no much larger clone is found one base away. Sequencing was performed on whole blood, taken in connection with sensitization to the hapten diphenylcyclopropenone (DPC). Rearrangement joined TRBV27 to TRBJ2-2; the D match is possibly TRBD1 or TRBD2, with 6 bases aligned in each. The receptor comes from a middle-aged woman with alopecia areata. Some clones in this sample may be carry-over from other donors' samples. The sequenced DNA: TGTGCCAGCAGTTCCCGCGGGACACCTAAGTACACCGGGGAGCTGTTTTTT. Its protein is CASSSRGTPKYTGELFF.